Here is one TCR beta chain with its context. This sample's RNA came from whole unsorted tissue. TCRbeta libraries were built with three rounds of nested PCR, modified from ARM-PCR. MiXCR was run by TCRdb on the multiplex PCR reads, yielding one entry per CDR3 protein. The data contain 85,000 to 100,000 distinct CDR3 sequences, less than 75% of them singletons. The data were obtained in a study of tumor and adjacent non-tumor tissue in lung cancer. CDR3 length: 15 residues. CDR1 is DFQATT, CDR2 SNEGSKA, per germline (reference sequence). The V and J ends lost 7 bases and 2 bases respectively, with 17 bases between them.

The specimen was lung tumor tissue. The TCR comes from a man aged 55 to 70 with non-small cell lung cancer. This sequence joins TRBV20-1 and TRBJ2-2; D possibly corresponds to TRBD2 (5 bases). The CDR3 DNA follows: TGCAGTGTCATCTCGAGCGGACCTAACACCGGGGAGCTGTTTTTT. Residues: CSVISSGPNTGELFF.